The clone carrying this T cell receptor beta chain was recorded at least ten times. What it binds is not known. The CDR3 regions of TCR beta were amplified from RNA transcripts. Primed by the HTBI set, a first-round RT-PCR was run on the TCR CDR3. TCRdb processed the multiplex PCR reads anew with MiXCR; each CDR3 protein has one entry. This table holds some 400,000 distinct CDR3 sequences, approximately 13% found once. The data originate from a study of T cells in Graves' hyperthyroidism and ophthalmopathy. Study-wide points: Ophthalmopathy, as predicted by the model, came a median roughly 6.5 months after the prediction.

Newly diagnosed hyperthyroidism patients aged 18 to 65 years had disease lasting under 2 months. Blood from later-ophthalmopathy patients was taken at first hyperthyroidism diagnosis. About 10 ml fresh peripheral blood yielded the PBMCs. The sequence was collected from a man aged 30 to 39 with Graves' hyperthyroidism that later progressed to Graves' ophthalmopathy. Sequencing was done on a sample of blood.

The CDR3 nucleotides are TGTGCCAGCAGTGAATTCGGCGGATTCAACCTCTATGGCTACACCTTC. As protein: CASSEFGGFNLYGYTF. V usage is TRBV2 and J usage is TRBJ1-2; D remains ambiguous. V gave up 2 bases and J gave up 4 bases, with 17 bases separating them. CDR3 size: 16 residues. Germline-derived CDR1 and CDR2 are SNHLY and FYNNEI. The complete variable domain, with remaining parts taken from reference TRBV2 and TRBJ1-2, reads EPEVTQTPSHQVTQMGQEVILRCVPISNHLYFYWYRQILGQKVEFLVSFYNNEISEKSEIFDDQFSVERPDGSNFTLKIRSTKLEDSAMYFCASSEFGGFNLYGYTFGSGTRLTVV.